The 26 T cell receptor beta chains reported below all come from one sample, sequenced in a study of tumor-infiltrating lymphocytes in primary liver carcinoma. With roughly 540 ng total RNA as template and a constant-region primer, TCR beta cDNA was made. Three nested multiplex PCR rounds, a slightly modified ARM-PCR, produced the libraries for TCR beta. Researchers ran the first two PCR rounds for 9 to 10 cycles each with TRBV1-TRBV30 forward primers and a C-beta reverse primer. TCRdb analysed the multiplex PCR reads with MiXCR anew, one entry per CDR3 protein. The table lists roughly 330,000 distinct CDR3 sequences, about two thirds of them singletons. The source of the blood RNA was unsorted whole blood, and germline DNA was extracted as well. Specimen: peripheral blood. Receptor source: a man aged 40-55 years with primary liver carcinoma and hepatitis B virus infection.

Details on this clonotype: This sequence may be a read error, since a much larger clone differs from it by one base. The J gene is TRBJ2-1, the V gene TRBV12-3 or TRBV12-4, with 9 bases identical to TRBD2. J was trimmed by 8 bases and V by 3 bases; bases with no gene match: 8. The CDR3 is 15 amino acids. CDR3 sequence: CASSFRREGLHEQFF. The CDR3 DNA reads TGTGCCAGCAGTTTCCGGCGGGAGGGCCTACATGAGCAGTTCTTC.

This clonotype was seen at least ten times. V and J are TRBV12-3 or TRBV12-4 and TRBJ1-4; TRBD1 is a possible D gene (5 bases). This CDR3 has 16 amino acids. The V end was cut by 1 base, the J end by 1 base, with 10 bases between. For the CDR3, the DNA is TGTGCCAGCAGTTTAGGAGGGGTAAAAACTAATGAAAAACTGTTTTTT. This encodes CASSLGGVKTNEKLFF.

Of note for this clonotype: A much more abundant neighbour one base away suggests this may be a read error. J is TRBJ1-2 and V is TRBV5-4; TRBD1 is a possible D gene (6 bases). The V gene lost 1 base and the J gene lost 9 bases, with 13 bases spanning the gap. This CDR3 region has 13 residues. Per the germline V gene, CDR1 is SGHNT and CDR2 is YYREEE (reference sequence). The CDR3 region has the DNA TGTGCCAGCAGCTTGCTCGGGGGCCGGCGCTACACCTTC. Protein: CASSLLGGRRYTF. Variable domain in full (rest from reference TRBV5-4 and TRBJ1-2): ETGVTQSPTHLIKTRGQQVTLRCSSQSGHNTVSWYQQALGQGPQFIFQYYREEENGRGNFPPRFSGLQFPNYSSELNVNALELDDSALYLCASSLLGGRRYTFGSGTRLTVV.

A word on this clonotype: A much larger clone lies a single base off, so this may be a read error. The V and J genes are TRBV6-1 and TRBJ2-3, with a tentative D call TRBD1 (6 bases). V dropped 8 bases and J dropped 3 bases, with 15 bases sitting between them. CDR3 size: 14 residues. Germline loops: CDR1 MNHNS, CDR2 SASEGT. CDR3 region: CASGGRGGTDTQYF. The DNA for the CDR3 is TGTGCCAGCGGGGGCAGGGGCGGAACAGATACGCAGTATTTT.

This clonotype was counted at least ten times. The gene calls are TRBV10-3 and TRBJ2-5; D is uncertain. Germline V gives CDR1 ENHRY, CDR2 SYGVKD. This CDR3 is built from 14 residues. Trimming shortened V by 2 bases and J by 5 bases, and 12 bases separated the two germline ends. CDR3 nucleotides: TGTGCCATCAGTGAGCCCCGGAGCGCGGAGACCCAGTACTTC. Translated: CAISEPRSAETQYF.

The chain recombines TRBV4-1 with TRBJ2-3, with D possibly matching TRBD1 (6 bases). Germline V gene data show CDR1 as MGHRA and CDR2 as YSYEKL. The germline V and J ends were trimmed by 3 bases and 6 bases, with 13 bases remaining between them. There are 14 residues in the CDR3. The CDR3 nucleotides are TGCGCCAGCAGCCATGCCACAAGGGGGGATACGCAGTATTTT. This codes for CASSHATRGDTQYF.

With respect to this clonotype: The CDR3 carries no conserved terminal phenylalanine or tryptophan, so it likely arises from a read error. The chain links TRBV11-2 to TRBJ2-7; perhaps D is TRBD1 or TRBD2 (5 bases each). There are 14 residues in the CDR3. The germline gives CDR1 SGHAT, CDR2 FQNNGV. The CDR3 is CVSSPRWGSYEQYC. For the CDR3, the DNA is TGTGTCAGCAGCCCGAGGTGGGGGTCCTACGAGCAGTACTGC.

Comments on this clonotype: This may be a read error, as it is one base from a much larger clone. The chain recombines TRBV4-1 with TRBJ2-7; D is undetermined. Germline CDR1 is MGHRA and CDR2 is YSYEKL. The CDR3 length is 13 residues. CDR3 nucleotide sequence: TGCGCCGGCAGCCAAGGTCGGGTCTACGAGCAGTACTTC. This gives the protein CAGSQGRVYEQYF.

Comment on this clonotype: An end of the junction does not agree with germline; a read error may underlie this. V gene TRBV11-2 combines with J gene TRBJ2-7; TRBD1 is a possible D gene (6 bases). The CDR3 loop spans 14 amino acids. In germline, CDR1 is SGHAT, CDR2 FQNNGV. The CDR3 DNA reads TGTGCCAGCACCTTCGGGACATGGGGCTACGAGCATTACTTC. Protein sequence: CASTFGTWGYEHYF.

This sequence joins TRBV24-1 and TRBJ2-7, with 8 bases matching TRBD2. V was pared by 9 bases and J by 7 bases, with 10 bases of the junction left unmatched. The CDR3 consists of 13 residues. Germline lookup yields CDR1 KGHDR and CDR2 SFDVKD. Written as DNA, the CDR3 is TGTGCCACCCGAAGGGGATCGGGAGGGGAGCAGTACTTC. Encoded protein: CATRRGSGGEQYF.

To note about this clonotype: The conserved closing phenylalanine or tryptophan is absent in this CDR3, likely reflecting a read error. The chain links TRBV6-5 to TRBJ2-1; D call uncertain. The germline V gene has CDR1 MNHEY and CDR2 SVGAGI. CDR3 size: 12 residues. The CDR3 loop reads CASTDFKNEQFL. As DNA, the CDR3 is TGTGCTAGCACCGACTTCAAAAATGAGCAGTTCTTA.

The CDR3 sequence: CASAISSVEQFF. CDR3 coding DNA: TGTGCCAGCGCAATCTCTTCTGTTGAGCAGTTCTTC. The chain couples TRBV7-9 to TRBJ2-1; D remains ambiguous. CDR3 length: 12 residues. Trimming took 8 bases from V and 9 from J, leaving 14 bases between them. Germline CDR1 and CDR2: SEHNR and FQNEAQ (reference sequence).

Of note for this clonotype: The CDR3 end shows no conserved phenylalanine or tryptophan, and so a read error is likely. The genes are TRBV4-2 and TRBJ2-1; D unresolved. CDR3 size: 16 residues. Germline-derived CDR1 and CDR2 are LGHNA and YNFKEQ. The CDR3 DNA reads as TGTGCCAGCAGCCAAGGCCGGATTAGCTCCTACAGTGAGCAGTTCCTC. Translated: CASSQGRISSYSEQFL.

As for this clonotype: A much larger clone lies a single base off, so this may be a read error. The chain has TRBV5-4 and TRBJ1-1; D may be TRBD1 (5 bases). Germline V CDR1 and CDR2: SGHNT, YYREEE (reference sequence). The CDR3 is 12 amino acids. CDR3 protein: CACSLGREQAFF. CDR3 DNA: TGTGCCTGCAGCTTGGGACGGGAGCAAGCTTTCTTT.

A few counts support this clonotype. V usage is TRBV6-1 and J usage is TRBJ1-1; D is unclear. Looked up from germline, CDR1 is MNHNS and CDR2 is SASEGT. The CDR3 sequence is 11 residues long. Trimming cost V 2 bases and J 11 bases, with 9 bases left between them. The CDR3, as DNA: TGTGCCAGCAGTGAACGGGCGGAGGCTTTCTTT. Protein: CASSERAEAFF.

In its sample, this clonotype was seen a few times. This may be a read error, as it is one base from a much larger clone. The chain links TRBV6-5 to TRBJ1-3; the D gene is possibly TRBD1 (6 bases). The germline V and J ends were trimmed by 9 bases and 4 bases, with 16 bases remaining between them. From germline, CDR1 is MNHEY and CDR2 SVGAGI. This CDR3 comprises 14 residues. Written as DNA, the CDR3 is TGTGCCAGTCGGGCAGGGGAGTCCGGAAACACCATATATTTT. This codes for CASRAGESGNTIYF.

V gene TRBV28 combines with J gene TRBJ2-3, with TRBD2 matching over 8 bases. The V gene end was trimmed by 4 bases and the J gene end by 4 bases; junction bases not matched to a gene: 4. The germline V gene has CDR1 MDHEN and CDR2 SYDVKM. The CDR3 contains 14 residues. CDR3 sequence reads: CASSSSGRADTQYF. As DNA, the CDR3 is TGTGCCAGCAGTTCCTCCGGGAGGGCAGATACGCAGTATTTT. Full variable domain (rest looked up from reference TRBV28 and TRBJ2-3): DVKVTQSSRYLVKRTGEKVFLECVQDMDHENMFWYRQDPGLGLRLIYFSYDVKMKEKGDIPEGYSVSREKKERFSLILESASTNQTSMYLCASSSSGRADTQYFGPGTRLTVL.

The gene calls are TRBV5-4 and TRBJ2-7; 11 bases match TRBD1. V lost 4 bases and J lost 5; bases outside the gene matches: 8. The CDR3 loop spans 15 amino acids. CDR1 SGHNT and CDR2 YYREEE come from the germline V gene (reference sequence). The CDR3 region is CASSPRDRGSHEQYF. For the CDR3, the DNA is TGTGCCAGCAGCCCGCGGGACAGGGGGTCCCACGAGCAGTACTTC.

V usage is TRBV6-6 and J usage is TRBJ2-1; no clear D gene. Germline-derived CDR1 and CDR2 are MNHNY and SVGAGI (reference sequence). V shed 8 bases and J shed 4 bases, with 12 bases lying between them. There are 13 residues in the CDR3. In DNA form, the CDR3 reads TGTGCCAGCGTAGAGGATCCTTACAATGAGCAGTTCTTC. This codes for CASVEDPYNEQFF.

This clonotype was seen once. It may be a read error: a sequence one base away is much more abundant. V is TRBV29-1 and J is TRBJ1-6; D may be TRBD1 (5 bases). This CDR3 is built from 13 residues. Germline loops: CDR1 SQVTM, CDR2 ANQGSEA. Trimming stripped 6 bases from V and 8 bases from J, with 14 bases between. The CDR3 nucleotides are TGCAGCGTCCTGCAGGGTGTGGATTCACCCCTCCACTTT. Protein: CSVLQGVDSPLHF.

The chain has TRBV11-2 and TRBJ2-3; D not certain. V gave up 6 bases and J gave up 4 bases, with 14 bases separating them. CDR1 is SGHAT and CDR2 is FQNNGV in the germline V gene. The CDR3 contains 14 residues. CDR3 residues: CASSPRAVSDTQYF. The CDR3 nucleotides read TGTGCCAGCAGTCCCCGGGCAGTTTCAGATACGCAGTATTTT.

A word on this clonotype: Germline and junction disagree at one end, which may indicate a read error. This chain links TRBV4-1 with TRBJ2-7; TRBD2 matches 13 bases. The germline gives CDR1 MGHRA, CDR2 YSYEKL. This CDR3 is built from 15 residues. CDR3 sequence reads: CAGTPGTSGAYEQHF. For the CDR3, the DNA is TGCGCCGGCACGCCGGGGACTAGCGGGGCCTATGAGCAGCACTTC.

Points on this clonotype: This sequence may be a read error, since a much larger clone differs from it by one base. The chain employs TRBV6-2 or TRBV6-3 and TRBJ2-3; D is unresolved. This CDR3 is built from 13 residues. The germline V gene has CDR1 MNHEY and CDR2 SVGEGT. V dropped 0 bases and J dropped 2 bases, with 3 bases sitting between them. CDR3 in amino acids: CASSYSITDTQYF. CDR3 nucleotide sequence: TGTGCCAGCAGTTACTCGATCACAGATACGCAGTATTTT.

V and J are TRBV11-2 and TRBJ2-5, with 8 bases fitting TRBD2. CDR1 and CDR2 from the germline V gene are SGHAT and FQNNGV. After removal of 0 bases from V and 8 bases from J, the junction contained 17 bases not matched to a gene. This CDR3 is built from 18 residues. CDR3 bases: TGTGCCAGCAGCTTAGATATCGCGGGACTAGGAATTCGTGATACCCAGTACTTC. As protein: CASSLDIAGLGIRDTQYF.

The chain employs TRBV11-2 and TRBJ2-2, with 7 bases aligning to TRBD2. This CDR3 region has 14 residues. Germline-derived CDR1 and CDR2 are SGHAT and FQNNGV. Trimming at V came to 6 bases and at J to 6 bases, leaving 7 bases not matched to a gene. The DNA for the CDR3 is TGTGCCAGCAGTACCGGGACTACCGCCGGGGAGCTGTTTTTT. This translates into CASSTGTTAGELFF.

As concerns this clonotype: This clone may be a read error of a much larger clone one base away. The chain carries TRBV6-6 and TRBJ2-2; D not certain. This CDR3 spans 14 amino acids. Looked up from germline, CDR1 is MNHNY and CDR2 is SVGAGI (reference sequence). CDR3 amino acids: CASTAGMNTWELFF. In DNA form, the CDR3 reads TGTGCCAGCACCGCTGGGATGAACACCTGGGAGCTGTTTTTT.